These T cell receptor beta chains were read from a single sample in a study of T cells after yellow fever vaccination. TCRdb recomputed calls from the 5' RACE reads with MiXCR, one row per CDR3 protein. The sample lists about 580,000 distinct CDR3 sequences; around a sixth were seen once. The sequencing here drew on PBMCs, taken 4 to 6 days after the first yellow fever vaccination. Receptor source: a young man who received the YFV17D yellow fever vaccine. CDR3s include the opening cysteine and the closing phenylalanine or tryptophan. Each record gives: D gene, V gene, clone size, J gene, CDR3 protein, CDR3 DNA. D genes are given only for firm matches. Size is stated for part of the rows, as once, few or many counts, or as a class when the clone is expanded.

>NA|TRBV20-1|NA|TRBJ2-3
CSAEMTSRVNTQYF
TGCAGTGCTGAGATGACTAGTAGGGTGAATACGCAGTATTTT
>TRBD1|TRBV27|NA|TRBJ2-2
CASSPLDRVGTGELFF
TGTGCCAGCAGCCCTCTAGACAGGGTGGGCACCGGGGAGCTGTTTTTT
>NA|TRBV5-1|NA|TRBJ2-5
CASSLEGPELETQYF
TGCGCCAGCAGCTTGGAGGGCCCGGAGCTAGAGACCCAGTACTTC
>TRBD2|TRBV4-3|NA|TRBJ2-3
CASSQAPGLAFFSVLTQYF
TGCGCCAGCAGCCAGGCCCCGGGACTAGCTTTTTTTTCAGTCTTGACGCAGTATTTT
>NA|TRBV29-1|few|TRBJ1-1
CSVGFRLLNTEAFF
TGCAGCGTTGGGTTTAGGTTATTGAACACTGAAGCTTTCTTT
>NA|TRBV20-1|NA|TRBJ2-7
CSARDWVSGSTDYEQYF
TGCAGTGCTAGAGATTGGGTCAGCGGATCCACTGACTACGAGCAGTACTTC
>TRBD2|TRBV12-3/TRBV12-4|few|TRBJ2-5
CASSLTGLAGGPTQETQYF
TGTGCCAGCAGTCTTACAGGACTAGCGGGCGGACCCACCCAAGAGACCCAGTACTTC
>TRBD2|TRBV11-2|once|TRBJ2-3
CASSEGTSGGYTDTQYF
TGTGCCAGCAGTGAGGGGACTAGCGGGGGGTACACAGATACGCAGTATTTT
>NA|TRBV2|once|TRBJ2-2
CASRSDSLNTGELFF
TGTGCCAGCAGGTCGGACAGCTTAAACACCGGGGAGCTGTTTTTT
>NA|TRBV6-5|few|TRBJ2-1
CASSTTDSNEQFF
TGTGCCAGCAGTACTACCGACTCCAATGAGCAGTTCTTC
>TRBD1|TRBV10-2|NA|TRBJ1-6
CATRRGTGAQWANSPLHF
TGCGCCACCCGCCGAGGGACAGGGGCCCAGTGGGCTAATTCACCCCTCCACTTT
>TRBD2|TRBV9|few|TRBJ2-1
CASSLSSGGVEQFF
TGTGCCAGCAGCTTAAGTAGCGGGGGTGTAGAGCAGTTCTTC
>NA|TRBV5-6|few|TRBJ1-6
CASSLAAGTGWTYNSPLHF
TGTGCCAGCAGCTTGGCCGCCGGTACAGGATGGACCTATAATTCACCCCTCCACTTT
>NA|TRBV6-2/TRBV6-3|many|TRBJ2-1
CASRRQIYNEQFF
TGTGCCAGCAGACGACAGATCTACAATGAGCAGTTCTTC
>NA|TRBV12-3/TRBV12-4|few|TRBJ1-2
CASTTQAFYGYTF
TGTGCCAGCACTACGCAGGCGTTCTATGGCTACACCTTC
>TRBD1|TRBV12-3/TRBV12-4|many|TRBJ2-3
CASSLRGQGTDTQYF
TGTGCCAGCAGTCTCCGGGGACAGGGCACAGATACGCAGTATTTT
>NA|TRBV5-6|NA|TRBJ2-3
CASSLAPDPWTDTQYF
TGTGCCAGCAGCTTGGCACCTGACCCCTGGACAGATACGCAGTATTTT
>TRBD2|TRBV20-1|few|TRBJ2-1
CSARANTGGYAYNEQFF
TGCAGTGCTAGAGCTAACACGGGGGGTTACGCCTACAATGAGCAGTTCTTC
>NA|TRBV6-1|few|TRBJ2-2
CASRVGANTGELFF
TGTGCCAGCAGAGTTGGCGCGAACACCGGGGAGCTGTTTTTT
>NA|TRBV7-2|NA|TRBJ1-2
CASTEPRSYGYTF
TGTGCCAGCACCGAACCTCGGTCCTATGGCTACACCTTC
>NA|TRBV27|NA|TRBJ1-2
CATRTAGAIYGYTF
TGTGCCACCCGGACGGCAGGGGCTATCTATGGCTACACCTTC
>NA|TRBV29-1|NA|TRBJ2-1
CSVAIYSLNNEQFF
TGCAGCGTCGCGATATACAGTCTCAACAATGAGCAGTTCTTC